This T cell receptor (beta chain) derives from a study of blood T cells in healthy people across ages. A note on this clonotype: Its antigen remains unidentified.

Findings and caveats of the study: The study lacked donor CMV status, which possibly confounded expanded clonotype changes.

The CDR3 spans 16 residues. The germline V gene has CDR1 LNHNV and CDR2 YYDKDF (reference sequence). V lost 3 bases and J 8 bases, leaving 20 bases between the germline ends. Sample-barcoded 5' priming and a J-beta primer mix drove a second PCR of about 7 to 12 cycles. Each cDNA molecule received a tag from a template-switch adaptor that had 12 random nucleotides. TCRdb passed the 5' RACE reads through MiXCR, listing each CDR3 protein once. There are about 2 million distinct CDR3 sequences in the sample; 40% to 55% occur only once, and around 2.1% lies in the top ten. J is TRBJ2-1 and V is TRBV15, with D possibly matching TRBD2 (6 bases). Sequencing used blood. This receptor was identified in a woman in her thirties or forties in good health. This CDR3 is CATSSHGTPEMDEQFF. In DNA form, the CDR3 reads TGTGCCACCAGCAGCCACGGGACTCCGGAGATGGATGAGCAGTTCTTC.